This entry is about one TCR beta chain. The antigen remains undetermined. Time point: week 5, during vaccination. Each dose delivered 300 ug of mutant IDH1 20-mer peptide subcutaneously with imiquimod. The sample originates from a study of a mutant IDH1 vaccine in newly diagnosed glioma. About the research overall: Vaccinations were initiated 4-6 weeks following radiotherapy alone, or were given together with temozolomide cycles. There were approximately 62% males and around 40% females among treated patients, whose mean age was roughly 40 years.

Only in-frame clones appear in the TCRdb table, and some are missing; sequencing was by immunoSEQ multiplex PCR. The sample records 50,000 to 55,000 clones, around 80% being singletons. The CDR3 sequence is 13 residues long. Germline V gene data show CDR1 as LNHDA and CDR2 as SQIVND (reference sequence). The germline V and J ends were trimmed by 4 bases and 7 bases, with 11 bases remaining between them. V is TRBV19 and J is TRBJ2-1; D possibly uses TRBD1 or TRBD2 (5 bases each). The input for sequencing was PBMCs, taken from a glioma patient whose treatment included an IDH1 peptide vaccine. The receptor was derived from a man between 50 and 59 years old with glioma. This chain's CDR3 is CASSRGEGNEQFF. The CDR3 coding sequence is TGTGCCAGTAGTAGAGGGGAAGGGAATGAGCAGTTCTTC.